These 26 T cell receptor beta chains were sequenced from one sample in a study of blood T cell repertoires in COVID-19. Using immunoSEQ multiplex PCR, the repertoire was profiled, and TCRdb retains in-frame clones only, with some absent. The sample records more than 65,000 clones, approximately 89% being singletons. Sequencing used peripheral blood. The receptor source for this set is a man aged 80 or over with acute or convalescent COVID-19.

This rearrangement joins TRBV6-1 to TRBJ2-2; a weak D match, TRBD1 (6 bases). Trimming removed 6 bases at V and 1 base at J, with 9 bases between. The CDR3 runs to 14 residues. Germline V gene sequence: CDR1 MNHNS, CDR2 SASEGT. The CDR3 reads CASRQGVNTGELFF. CDR3 nucleotides: TGTGCCAGCAGACAGGGCGTGAACACCGGGGAGCTGTTTTTT.

The chain couples TRBV18 to TRBJ2-3; D gene uncertain. From germline, CDR1 is KGHSH and CDR2 LQKENI. Trimming pared 3 bases from V and 1 base from J, leaving 8 bases between. The CDR3 sequence is 14 residues long. CDR3 DNA sequence: TGTGCCAGCTCACCCCCGGTTGGCACAGATACGCAGTATTTT. Protein sequence: CASSPPVGTDTQYF.

This chain connects TRBV6-5 to TRBJ1-2; unclear D gene. CDR1 and CDR2 (germline): MNHEY, SVGAGI. The CDR3 has 10 residues. Trimming took 5 bases from V and 5 from J, leaving 3 bases between them. The CDR3: CASSQYGYTF. CDR3 nucleotides: TGTGCCAGCAGTCAATATGGCTACACCTTC.

This clone was counted once. The chain has TRBV19 and TRBJ1-1, with D hard to call. CDR1 is LNHDA, CDR2 SQIVND, per germline (reference sequence). Trimming took off 5 bases at V and 3 bases at J, with 16 bases between the two ends. The CDR3 length is 15 residues. CDR3 bases: TGTGCCAGTAGTGTCCTGCACGGAGACTACACTGAAGCTTTCTTT. Translated: CASSVLHGDYTEAFF.

A few counts support this clone. The chain joins TRBV7-8 to TRBJ2-3; TRBD1 matches 10 bases. The CDR3 runs 16 residues. In germline, CDR1 is SGHVS, CDR2 FQNEAQ. With 5 bases clipped from V and 2 bases from J, the junction kept 7 bases outside the gene matches. CDR3 loop: CASSLRDRGYTDTQYF. CDR3 nucleotide sequence: TGTGCCAGCAGCCTCCGGGACAGGGGATACACAGATACGCAGTATTTT.

V is TRBV6-5 and J is TRBJ1-4, with a weak D call TRBD1 (5 bases). The CDR3 totals 15 residues. The V end was cut by 6 bases, the J end by 0 bases, with 11 bases between. Germline lookup yields CDR1 MNHEY and CDR2 SVGAGI. The CDR3 DNA sequence: TGTGCCAGCAGGCCGGGGGGGGCAACTAATGAAAAACTGTTTTTT. Its protein is CASRPGGATNEKLFF.

This sequence joins TRBV30 and TRBJ1-4; 12 bases fit TRBD1. V lost 2 bases, J lost 10 bases, and 8 bases stayed unmatched. Germline-derived CDR1 and CDR2 are GTSNPN and SVGIG (reference sequence). This CDR3 contains 15 residues. CDR3 nucleotide sequence: TGTGCCTGGAGTCTCTCGGGGACAGGGGGCGGAAAACTGTTTTTT. Protein: CAWSLSGTGGGKLFF.

This clone was recorded only once. This chain joins TRBV12-5 and TRBJ2-2; D is undetermined. Per the germline V gene, CDR1 is LGHNT and CDR2 is FRNRAP. CDR3 length equals 11 residues. The V and J ends lost 5 bases and 7 bases respectively, with 5 bases between them. The CDR3 coding sequence is TGTGCTAGTGGTCCTATCGGGGAGCTGTTTTTT. Translation: CASGPIGELFF.

The chain uses TRBV6-4 and TRBJ2-3, with D perhaps TRBD2 (7 bases). Germline CDR1 is MRHNA and CDR2 is SNTAGT. V lost 4 bases and J lost 2, with 13 bases in between. This CDR3 has 15 amino acids. CDR3: CASSVDGGPTDTQYF. The DNA for the CDR3 is TGTGCCAGCAGTGTTGACGGGGGGCCCACAGATACGCAGTATTTT.

The chain joins TRBV19 to TRBJ2-1; 10 nucleotides align to TRBD2. CDR1 is LNHDA, CDR2 SQIVND, per germline (reference sequence). J was trimmed by 8 bases and V by 6 bases; bases with no gene match: 4. There are 13 residues in the CDR3. The CDR3 coding sequence is TGTGCCAGTAGGGAGCTAGCGGGAGATGAGCAGTTCTTC. It yields the protein CASRELAGDEQFF.

The V and J genes are TRBV6-5 and TRBJ2-7; 8 bases fit TRBD1. Per the germline V gene, CDR1 is MNHEY and CDR2 is SVGAGI. The J segment lost 4 bases and the V segment lost 7 bases, leaving 3 bases of the junction unmatched. The CDR3 length is 12 residues. The CDR3: CASTRQGYEQYF. The CDR3 nucleotides read TGTGCCAGCACCAGACAGGGGTACGAGCAGTACTTC.

The chain employs TRBV5-1 and TRBJ2-1; maybe TRBD2 (5 bases). V was pared by 1 base and J by 0 bases, with 8 bases between. This CDR3 region has 15 residues. Germline CDR1 is SGHRS and CDR2 is YFSETQ. The CDR3 spells CASSLLSGSYNEQFF. In DNA, the CDR3 is TGCGCCAGCAGCTTGCTAAGCGGCTCCTACAATGAGCAGTTCTTC.

The chain combines TRBV28 with TRBJ1-1, with D unclear. The CDR3 has 14 residues. The V end was cut by 1 base, the J end by 5 bases, with 11 bases between. CDR1 is MDHEN, CDR2 SYDVKM, per germline. The CDR3 loop reads CASSLYTGGTEAFF. The CDR3 DNA sequence: TGTGCCAGCAGTTTATATACTGGCGGGACTGAAGCTTTCTTT.

The CDR3 loop reads CASSPTGALYGYTF. The CDR3 nucleotides are TGTGCCAGCAGCCCGACAGGGGCTCTCTATGGCTACACCTTC. The rearrangement joins TRBV5-4 to TRBJ1-2; TRBD1 agrees at 8 bases. CDR1 is SGHNT and CDR2 is YYREEE in the germline V gene (reference sequence). The CDR3 extends over 14 amino acids. J gave up 4 bases and V 4 bases, and 6 bases lay outside the gene matches.

The V and J genes are TRBV23-1 and TRBJ1-5; no firm D call. TRBV23-1 is identified as an open reading frame with a role that is uncertain. Trimming removed 3 bases at V and 4 bases at J, with 16 bases between. The CDR3 length is 16 residues. CDR3 in amino acids: CASSQGGRRENQPQHF. CDR3 bases: TGCGCCAGCAGTCAGGGAGGGCGGAGGGAGAATCAGCCCCAGCATTTT.

This clone was detected only once. The genes are TRBV2 and TRBJ2-1, with a possible D match to TRBD1 (6 bases). V was clipped by 5 bases and J by 11 bases, with 13 bases between them. Germline V gene lookup returns CDR1 SNHLY and CDR2 FYNNEI. The CDR3 totals 12 residues. CDR3 loop: CASSPRDIKQFF. The CDR3 DNA reads as TGTGCCAGCAGTCCCCGGGACATCAAGCAGTTCTTC.

This chain connects TRBV28 to TRBJ2-1; 7 nucleotides line up with TRBD2. Looked up from germline, CDR1 is MDHEN and CDR2 is SYDVKM. The CDR3 extends over 15 amino acids. J gave up 2 bases and V 8 bases, and 9 bases lay outside the gene matches. CDR3 residues: CASYPSGGTYNEQFF. The CDR3 DNA follows: TGTGCCAGCTACCCTAGCGGCGGAACCTACAATGAGCAGTTCTTC.

The genes are TRBV5-4 and TRBJ1-3, with a possible D match to TRBD1 (5 bases). Germline lookup yields CDR1 SGHNT and CDR2 YYREEE (reference sequence). V lost 2 bases, J lost 2 bases, and 11 bases lay in between. The CDR3 has 15 residues. The CDR3 nucleotides are TGTGCCAGCAGCTTATCCCAGGGCCCTGGAAACACCATATATTTT. It codes for CASSLSQGPGNTIYF.

A single count supports this clone. This chain joins TRBV9 and TRBJ2-2; D might be TRBD2 (6 bases). Germline V gene lookup returns CDR1 SGDLS and CDR2 YYNGEE. V was shortened by 4 bases and J by 6 bases, with 19 bases between the two germline ends. This CDR3 region has 16 residues. This CDR3 reads CASSHGASDRPGELFF. CDR3 nucleotide sequence: TGTGCCAGCAGCCACGGCGCTAGCGATAGGCCCGGGGAGCTGTTTTTT.

J is TRBJ2-3 and V is TRBV5-1; no clear D gene. CDR1 and CDR2 (germline): SGHRS, YFSETQ. V dropped 5 bases and J dropped 1 base, with 8 bases sitting between them. The CDR3 is 13 residues long. The CDR3, as DNA: TGCGCCAGCAGTGAACAAGGCACAGATACGCAGTATTTT. It codes for CASSEQGTDTQYF.

This chain's CDR3 is CASSSSGTSGYEQYF. The CDR3 DNA is TGTGCCAGCAGCTCTTCCGGGACTAGCGGGTACGAGCAGTACTTC. The chain combines TRBV7-2 with TRBJ2-7, with TRBD2 matching 12 bases. The CDR3 sequence is 15 residues long. The V and J ends lost 4 bases and 4 bases, in that order; junction bases with no gene match: 5. Germline V CDR1 and CDR2: SGHTA, FQGNSA.

The chain couples TRBV30 to TRBJ1-4; a possible D gene is TRBD1 (5 bases). The CDR3 length is 15 residues. CDR1 is GTSNPN and CDR2 is SVGIG in the germline V gene (reference sequence). V was clipped by 1 base and J by 7 bases, with 16 bases between them. The CDR3 bases are TGTGCCTGGAGTGCCCCGTTTACAGGCCCTGAAAAACTGTTTTTT. Its translation: CAWSAPFTGPEKLFF. Together with reference TRBV30 and TRBJ1-4, the CDR3 gives the full variable domain: SQTIHQWPATLVQPVGSPLSLECTVEGTSNPNLYWYRQAAGRGLQLLFYSVGIGQISSEVPQNLSASRPQDRQFILSSKKLLLSDSGFYLCAWSAPFTGPEKLFFGSGTQLSVL.

The chain uses TRBV6-2 or TRBV6-3 and TRBJ2-5; maybe TRBD1 (5 bases). The CDR3 length is 13 residues. V was trimmed by 4 bases and J by 9 bases, leaving 15 bases between them. The germline gives CDR1 MNHEY, CDR2 SVGEGT. The CDR3, as DNA: TGTGCCAGCAGTTTGGACGGGCTAGGGGCCCAGTACTTC. Encoded protein: CASSLDGLGAQYF.

This chain connects TRBV10-1 to TRBJ2-2, with D perhaps matching TRBD1 (5 bases). The CDR3 covers 15 residues. V was pared by 0 bases and J by 5 bases, with 10 bases between. The germline V gene encodes CDR1 WNHNN and CDR2 SYGVQD (reference sequence). CDR3 in DNA: TGCGCCAGCAGTGAGTCGCGCAGGGTAACCGGGGAGCTGTTTTTT. Residues: CASSESRRVTGELFF.

This chain joins TRBV7-6 and TRBJ1-3; possible D gene TRBD1, 5 bases. From germline, CDR1 is SGHVS and CDR2 FNYEAQ. This CDR3 region has 15 residues. Trimming cost V 3 bases and J 0 bases, with 9 bases left between them. Written as DNA, the CDR3 is TGTGCCAGCAGCTTGGGGGGTTACTCTGGAAACACCATATATTTT. It is translated as CASSLGGYSGNTIYF.

V gene TRBV27 combines with J gene TRBJ1-5; tentative D call: TRBD1 (6 bases). The CDR3 has 16 residues. V was cut by 4 bases and J by 0 bases, with 13 bases left in between. In germline, CDR1 is MNHEY, CDR2 SMNVEV (reference sequence). This chain's CDR3 is CASSSQQGYSNQPQHF. Written as DNA, the CDR3 is TGTGCCAGCAGTTCCCAACAGGGATATAGCAATCAGCCCCAGCATTTT.